The T cell receptor (beta chain) under discussion was sequenced for a study of CXCR3-negative and CXCR3-positive naive CD8 T cells. Notes on the study in general: TRBV-TRBJ usage was similar across naive CXCR3 subsets but distinct in memory cells.

This CDR3 contains 14 residues. Libraries were UMI-labeled 5' RACE TRB cDNA. From its re-call of the 5' RACE reads, TCRdb lists each CDR3 protein once, without DNA. This sample's clone table lists some 50,000 distinct CDR3 sequences. Comments on this clonotype: What it binds is not known.

The source material was naive CXCR3- CD8+ T cells from blood. Specified subset: CD45RO-CCR7+CD27+CD95- naive CD8+ T cells lacking CXCR3 (TNR3-). The TCR was taken from a human donor in good health. Some clones in this sample may be carry-over from other donors' samples. J is TRBJ2-3 and V is TRBV12-3 or TRBV12-4; TCRdb reports TRBD1, a call that lacks DNA to check it against. The CDR3: CASRSQGEADTQYF.